A single sample gave rise to the 25 T cell receptor beta chains below, sequenced in a study of T cells after yellow fever vaccination. TCRdb used MiXCR to reprocess the 5' RACE reads, holding one entry per CDR3 protein. The table has roughly 11,000 distinct CDR3 sequences, about 5% seen once. The material was PBMCs, either bulk or a sorted T-cell subset (CD4+, CD8+, memory, or dextramer-sorted; not recorded which), obtained on the day of the yellow fever booster vaccination. The receptors derive from a man in his thirties or forties who received the YFV17D yellow fever vaccine.

This clonotype was recorded many times. This sequence joins TRBV10-3 and TRBJ2-5; D perhaps matches TRBD1 (6 bases). The V end was cut by 5 bases, the J end by 0 bases, with 7 bases between. The CDR3 has 13 amino acids. The germline gives CDR1 ENHRY, CDR2 SYGVKD. This chain's CDR3 is CAISTGYQETQYF. The CDR3 nucleotides read TGTGCCATCAGTACAGGGTACCAAGAGACCCAGTACTTC.

Many counts were recorded for this clonotype. The V gene is TRBV20-1, the J gene TRBJ2-5; no definite D call. V dropped 3 bases and J dropped 1 base, with 15 bases sitting between them. CDR3 size: 15 residues. Germline V lookup: CDR1 DFQATT, CDR2 SNEGSKA (reference sequence). The CDR3 reads CSASLFGNLQETQYF. The CDR3 DNA reads as TGCAGTGCTAGTCTTTTCGGAAATCTCCAAGAGACCCAGTACTTC.

This clonotype was seen many times. The chain joins TRBV4-3 to TRBJ2-1; tentatively, D is TRBD1 (6 bases). The CDR3 consists of 15 residues. CDR1 LGHNA and CDR2 YSLEER come from the germline V gene. V lost 0 bases and J 10 bases, leaving 16 bases between the germline ends. CDR3 nucleotide sequence: TGCGCCAGCAGCCAAGATTTGGGGACAATTGGAGAGCAGTTCTTC. It is translated as CASSQDLGTIGEQFF.

This clonotype showed up many times. This sequence joins TRBV27 and TRBJ1-2; 9 bases are shared with TRBD1. V was pared by 6 bases and J by 4 bases, with 6 bases of the junction left unmatched. Per the germline V gene, CDR1 is MNHEY and CDR2 is SMNVEV (reference sequence). The CDR3 runs 14 residues. This CDR3 reads CASRRPGQGYGYTF. CDR3 bases: TGTGCCAGCAGGCGACCGGGACAGGGCTATGGCTACACCTTC.

In its sample, this clonotype is medium-sized. The genes are TRBV4-3 and TRBJ2-7; possibly TRBD1 for D (6 bases). V was clipped by 1 base and J by 2 bases, with 9 bases between them. The CDR3 contains 14 residues. In germline, CDR1 is LGHNA, CDR2 YSLEER. CDR3 in amino acids: CASSQVGQTYEQYF. In DNA, the CDR3 is TGCGCCAGCAGCCAAGTAGGACAGACCTACGAGCAGTACTTC.

This clonotype was counted at least ten times. The DNA of the CDR3 is TGCGCCAGCAGCGCCCTAGGGGAGACCCAGTACTTC. This gives the protein CASSALGETQYF. This sequence joins TRBV5-1 and TRBJ2-5, with unresolved D. CDR1 is SGHRS and CDR2 is YFSETQ in the germline V gene. The CDR3 contains 12 residues. V lost 4 bases, J lost 5 bases, and 9 bases lay in between. Full variable domain (rest looked up from reference TRBV5-1 and TRBJ2-5): KAGVTQTPRYLIKTRGQQVTLSCSPISGHRSVSWYQQTPGQGLQFLFEYFSETQRNKGNFPGRFSGRQFSNSRSEMNVSTLELGDSALYLCASSALGETQYFGPGTRLLVL.

The V gene is TRBV7-2, the J gene TRBJ2-1; a weak D match, TRBD2 (5 bases). This CDR3 contains 14 residues. CDR1 and CDR2 from the germline V gene are SGHTA and FQGNSA. The V end was cut by 5 bases, the J end by 8 bases, with 16 bases between. CDR3 nucleotide sequence: TGTGCCAGCAGCGTGACATTTAGCGCACATGAGCAGTTCTTC. The encoded protein is CASSVTFSAHEQFF.

This chain connects TRBV11-1 to TRBJ2-5; tentatively, D is TRBD2 (5 bases). Germline CDR1 reads SGHAT; CDR2 reads FQDESV (reference sequence). This CDR3 is 14 amino acids long. Trimming cost V 8 bases and J 5 bases, with 18 bases left between them. CDR3 protein: CASGSLTSLETQYF. The CDR3 bases are TGTGCCAGCGGGAGCCTTACATCTCTGGAGACCCAGTACTTC.

At least ten counts were recorded for this clonotype. The rearrangement uses TRBV4-3 and TRBJ2-2, with 13 bases fitting TRBD2. After removal of 3 bases from V and 6 bases from J, the junction contained 7 bases not matched to a gene. From germline, CDR1 is LGHNA and CDR2 YSLEER. The length of the CDR3 is 17 residues. The CDR3, as DNA: TGCGCCAGCAGCCACCCCTTGGGACTAGCGGGACCCGGGGAGCTGTTTTTT. Its protein is CASSHPLGLAGPGELFF.

The J gene is TRBJ1-1, the V gene TRBV5-1; D unclear. V shed 0 bases and J shed 0 bases, with 6 bases lying between them. CDR1 and CDR2 from the germline V gene are SGHRS and YFSETQ. The CDR3 has 14 residues. The CDR3 nucleotides are TGCGCCAGCAGCTTGGATCCCTTGAACACTGAAGCTTTCTTT. The encoded protein is CASSLDPLNTEAFF.

This clonotype has a count of ten or more. The rearrangement joins TRBV11-1 to TRBJ2-3, with D possibly TRBD2 on 5 matching bases. CDR1 SGHAT and CDR2 FQDESV come from the germline V gene (reference sequence). V was shortened by 1 base and J by 0 bases, with 11 bases between the two germline ends. This CDR3 has 16 residues. The CDR3 region is CASSLGTSRSTDTQYF. In DNA form, the CDR3 reads TGTGCCAGCAGCTTAGGAACTAGTCGGAGCACAGATACGCAGTATTTT. Based on the CDR3 plus reference TRBV11-1 and TRBJ2-3, the full variable domain is EAEVAQSPRYKITEKSQAVAFWCDPISGHATLYWYRQILGQGPELLVQFQDESVVDDSQLPKDRFSAERLKGVDSTLKIQPAELGDSAMYLCASSLGTSRSTDTQYFGPGTRLTVL.

This clonotype occurred many times. The J gene is TRBJ2-5, the V gene TRBV27, with D maybe TRBD2 (6 bases). V lost 5 bases and J lost 4, with 11 bases in between. CDR3 length: 13 amino acids. The germline CDR1 and CDR2 sequences are MNHEY and SMNVEV (reference sequence). For the CDR3, the DNA is TGTGCCAGCAGTCCCCCCGGGGGAGAGACCCAGTACTTC. Translating it yields CASSPPGGETQYF.

This clonotype was recorded many times. The chain carries TRBV24-1 and TRBJ2-1; 7 bases are a match to TRBD2. CDR3 length: 16 amino acids. V was pared by 3 bases and J by 6 bases, with 10 bases of the junction left unmatched. Germline V gene lookup returns CDR1 KGHDR and CDR2 SFDVKD. The CDR3 DNA is TGTGCCACCAGTGATGGGGGGGACCCAGGTGGCAATGAGCAGTTCTTC. Encoded protein: CATSDGGDPGGNEQFF.

This clonotype was found many times. This chain joins TRBV9 and TRBJ2-3, with TRBD2 as a possible D gene (6 bases). CDR1 is SGDLS and CDR2 is YYNGEE in the germline V gene. Trimming removed 0 bases at V and 6 bases at J, with 20 bases between. The CDR3 spans 17 residues. The CDR3 nucleotides read TGTGCCAGCAGCGTAGCCCCAGCGGGCCCAGCCGATGATACGCAGTATTTT. Amino acids: CASSVAPAGPADDTQYF.

This clonotype was observed many times. V gene TRBV20-1 combines with J gene TRBJ2-7; 8 bases are shared with TRBD2. This CDR3 contains 18 residues. Trimming removed 5 bases from V and 2 bases from J; junction bases left unmatched: 20. CDR1 is DFQATT, CDR2 SNEGSKA, per germline (reference sequence). The CDR3 sequence: CSASPGPFNGRVTYEQYF. As DNA, the CDR3 is TGCAGTGCTTCCCCGGGTCCTTTTAACGGGAGGGTTACCTACGAGCAGTACTTC.

This clonotype has at least ten counts. The genes are TRBV5-5 and TRBJ1-2, with D perhaps matching TRBD1 (5 bases). Germline CDR1 SGHKS, CDR2 YYEKEE (reference sequence). This CDR3 contains 14 residues. With 2 bases removed from V and 2 bases from J, the gap between germline ends came to 10 bases. The DNA of the CDR3 is TGTGCCAGCAGCTTAGAGGGGCCCAACTATGGCTACACCTTC. This translates into CASSLEGPNYGYTF.

In its sample, this clonotype was seen many times. The gene calls are TRBV6-2 or TRBV6-3 and TRBJ2-7, with 7 bases aligning to TRBD2. The CDR3 runs to 14 residues. The V segment lost 4 bases and the J segment 3 bases; nucleotides outside the gene matches: 6. From germline, CDR1 is MNHEY and CDR2 SVGEGT. The DNA of the CDR3 is TGTGCCAGCAGTTGGACTAGTCCAAACTACGAGCAGTACTTC. Protein sequence: CASSWTSPNYEQYF.

This clonotype has at least ten counts. This chain links TRBV7-2 with TRBJ1-1; the D is unclear. The CDR3 extends over 14 amino acids. CDR1 SGHTA and CDR2 FQGNSA come from the germline V gene. Trimming left V 4 bases short and J 0 bases short, with 9 bases between. CDR3 residues: CASSSQILNTEAFF. The DNA of the CDR3 is TGTGCCAGCAGCTCACAGATACTGAACACTGAAGCTTTCTTT.

This clonotype was seen repeatedly, ten times or more. The chain employs TRBV25-1 and TRBJ2-2; D is tentatively TRBD1 or TRBD2 (6 bases each). There are 16 residues in the CDR3. The germline CDR1 and CDR2 sequences are MGHDK and SYGVNS. Between the trimmed V and J ends, which lost 4 bases and 4 bases, there was a span of 16 bases. The chain's CDR3 is CASSGAGTSITGELFF. The CDR3 coding sequence is TGTGCCAGCAGTGGCGCGGGGACATCGATCACCGGGGAGCTGTTTTTT.

By proportion, this clonotype is medium-sized. CDR3 DNA: TGTGCCACCAGTGATTTAGCGGGAGTCGCCTACAATGAGCAGTTCTTC. Protein: CATSDLAGVAYNEQFF. The V and J genes are TRBV24-1 and TRBJ2-1, with TRBD2 matching 8 bases. There are 16 residues in the CDR3. V lost 1 base to trimming and J lost 2 bases; unmatched junction nucleotides: 3. Germline CDR1 reads KGHDR; CDR2 reads SFDVKD.

This clonotype is categorized as medium-sized (0.01 to 0.1%). For the CDR3, the DNA is TGTGCCGCGGGGCAGGGTAGCCACACTGAGCAGTTCTTC. Translated: CAAGQGSHTEQFF. The rearrangement uses TRBV12-3 or TRBV12-4 and TRBJ2-1, with D tentatively TRBD2 (6 bases). The CDR3 contains 13 residues. The V and J ends lost 11 bases and 9 bases respectively, with 20 bases between them.

In its sample, this clonotype was seen a few times. The chain employs TRBV11-2 and TRBJ2-3; TRBD2 matches at 10 bases. Germline V gene lookup returns CDR1 SGHAT and CDR2 FQNNGV. V was clipped by 2 bases and J by 6 bases; unmatched bases: 14. This CDR3 spans 18 amino acids. The CDR3 region is CASSLSPPAGGYMDTQYF. CDR3 nucleotides: TGTGCCAGCAGCTTATCTCCCCCAGCGGGAGGGTATATGGATACGCAGTATTTT.

This clonotype was picked up many times. This rearrangement joins TRBV7-8 to TRBJ2-1; no definite D call. Germline V CDR1 and CDR2: SGHVS, FQNEAQ. The CDR3 runs 13 residues. The V end was cut by 5 bases, the J end by 3 bases, with 8 bases between. This chain's CDR3 is CASSPTSYNEQFF. Here the CDR3 DNA reads TGTGCCAGCAGCCCCACAAGCTACAATGAGCAGTTCTTC.

This clonotype was detected ten times or more. The chain couples TRBV6-5 to TRBJ1-2, with D possibly TRBD1 on 6 matching bases. Germline CDR1 is MNHEY and CDR2 is SVGAGI. The CDR3 spans 14 residues. V was cut by 6 bases and J by 5 bases, with 16 bases left in between. CDR3 in amino acids: CASRPPGGQYGYTF. CDR3 DNA: TGTGCCAGCAGACCCCCGGGGGGCCAGTATGGCTACACCTTC.

This clonotype qualifies as medium-sized. This sequence joins TRBV3-1 and TRBJ2-7; tentative D call: TRBD2 (6 bases). Per germline, CDR1 LGHDT and CDR2 YNNKEL (reference sequence). Trimming pared 1 base from V and 7 bases from J, leaving 11 bases between. This CDR3 is built from 13 residues. In nucleotides, the CDR3 is TGTGCCAGCAGCCAAGGAGCTGGGGGGGAGCAGTACTTC. Its protein is CASSQGAGGEQYF.